The entry that follows covers one TCR beta chain sequence. Being one base from a much bigger clone, this may be a read error. This sample was included in a study of regulatory T cells in long-lasting Graves disease. The CDR3 totals 15 residues. Germline V gives CDR1 LGHDT, CDR2 YNNKEL (reference sequence). The time point was: newly diagnosed GD, antithyroid drugs for less than 3 months. PBMC-derived RNA was used for the TCR library. Combining iRepertoire HTBI primers with Arm-PCR of CDR3 regions, the authors built TCR beta libraries. Using its own MiXCR run on the multiplex PCR reads, TCRdb lists one record per CDR3 protein. The table has 350,000 to 400,000 distinct CDR3 sequences, 15% to 20% seen once. These data also formed part of another study, on T cells in Graves' hyperthyroidism and ophthalmopathy. That paper adds: Patients between 18 and 65 years old had hyperthyroidism, newly diagnosed and lasting under 2 months. Diagnostic assessment was based on clinical symptoms, serum thyroxine and TRAb, thyroid ultrasound and orbital computed tomography.

The material was peripheral blood mononuclear cells (PBMCs), obtained at new diagnosis, from a patient treated with antithyroid drugs. This chain joins TRBV3-1 and TRBJ2-5; D may match TRBD1 or TRBD2 (5 bases each). This sequence was found in a woman between 18 and 30 years old with Graves disease. In nucleotides, the CDR3 is TGTGCCAGCAGCCAGGGTCGAGGGGCCGGGGAGACCCAGGACTTC. Protein sequence: CASSQGRGAGETQDF.